This TCR beta chain originates from a study of molecular identifiers for immune sequencing clone quantification. Study findings and constraints: In naive cells, clones above 20 RNA copies held under 1% of molecules, whereas in effector cells they held over 99%. Jurkat TCR RNA from one cell was spiked into fewer than 1.2 million naive cells, and it was reportedly detectable there.

TCRdb reanalysed the PCR reads using MiXCR and keeps one entry per CDR3 protein. The table has about 640,000 distinct CDR3 sequences, about 20% seen once. V gave up 1 base and J gave up 3 bases, with 12 bases separating them. Germline CDR1 and CDR2: SGHVS and FNYEAQ. This CDR3 comprises 15 residues. This clonotype was recorded a few times. Antigen unknown. This chain joins TRBV7-6 and TRBJ1-1; D is ambiguous. The source material was naive CD8+ T cells from blood, with Jurkat cell RNA spiked in. Subset here: FACS-sorted CD8+CD4-CCR7+CD45RA+ naive T cells. This sequence was found in a human donor in good health. Some libraries in this study had Jurkat cell RNA spiked in. As DNA, the CDR3 is TGTGCCAGCAGCTTAGTGATGGGATTGTACACTGAAGCTTTCTTT. Its translation is CASSLVMGLYTEAFF.